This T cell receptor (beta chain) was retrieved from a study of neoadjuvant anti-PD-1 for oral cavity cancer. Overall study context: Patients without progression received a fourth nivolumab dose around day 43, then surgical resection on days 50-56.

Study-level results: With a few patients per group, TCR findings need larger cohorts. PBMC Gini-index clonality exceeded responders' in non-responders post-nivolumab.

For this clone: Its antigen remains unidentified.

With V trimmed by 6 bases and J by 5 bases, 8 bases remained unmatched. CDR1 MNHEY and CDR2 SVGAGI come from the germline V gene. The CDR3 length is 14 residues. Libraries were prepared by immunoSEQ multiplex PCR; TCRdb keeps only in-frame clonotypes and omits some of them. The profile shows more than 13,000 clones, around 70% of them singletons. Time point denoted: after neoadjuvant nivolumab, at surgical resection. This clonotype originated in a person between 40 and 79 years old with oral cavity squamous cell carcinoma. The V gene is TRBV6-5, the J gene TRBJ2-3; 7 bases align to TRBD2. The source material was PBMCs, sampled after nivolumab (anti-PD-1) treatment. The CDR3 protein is CASRRLAERDTQYF. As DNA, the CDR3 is TGTGCCAGCAGAAGACTAGCTGAGAGAGATACGCAGTATTTT.